The present T cell receptor (beta chain) was sequenced within a study of T cell responses to AZD1222 COVID-19 vaccine. V was shortened by 2 bases and J by 5 bases, with 6 bases between the two germline ends. This CDR3 has 12 amino acids. The V gene's germline CDR1 is MNHNS and CDR2 SASEGT. Here immunoSEQ multiplex PCR was the method, and the copy in TCRdb shows in-frame clones only, minus some. The table lists tens of thousands of clones, 80% to 90% of them singletons. On this clone: Its specificity is unknown. Different DNA sequences within this sample yield the same CDR3.

Study-wide findings and caveats: There were repertoire samples only from the period after the peak T cell response. Baseline seropositivity occurred in only a handful of AZD1222 recipients.

This sequence joins TRBV6-1 and TRBJ2-5; unclear D gene. This material consisted of peripheral blood, taken on day 0 of AZD1222 vaccination. This TCR was recovered from an adult in good health. CDR3 residues: CASSERAETQYF. As DNA, the CDR3 is TGTGCCAGCAGTGAAAGGGCGGAGACCCAGTACTTC.